This T cell receptor (beta chain) was captured in a study of T-cell memory formation after mild COVID-19. The study's findings and limits: Clones that contracted from day 15 to 85 had balanced CD4/CD8; later expanders were CD4+ biased.

This clonotype has a handful of counts. The target antigen is unknown. MiXCR, applied by TCRdb to the 5' RACE reads, yields one record per CDR3 protein. Of approximately 250,000 distinct CDR3 sequences listed, about a sixth were seen once; the top ten hold around 20%. V lost 4 bases and J 2 bases, leaving 11 bases between the germline ends. The germline CDR1 and CDR2 sequences are SGHTA and FQGNSA. CDR3 length equals 14 residues. Sequenced input: PBMCs or a T cell subset sorted from them (not recorded which). The clonotype was recovered from a man aged 18-30 years who had mild COVID-19 (a few samples of this study predate the infection). Cell type and time point are not known. V gene TRBV7-2 combines with J gene TRBJ1-1, with D possibly being TRBD1 (6 bases). CDR3 residues: CASSYKGVNTEAFF. The CDR3 DNA follows: TGTGCCAGCAGCTATAAGGGGGTAAACACTGAAGCTTTCTTT.